These T cell receptor beta chains were read from a single sample in a study of cytomegalovirus exposure and HLA in healthy donors. The assay was immunoSEQ multiplex PCR, and TCRdb's table has in-frame clones only and misses some. This sample carries 120,000 to 150,000 clones, 70% to 90% of them seen once, and the ten largest clones take roughly 9.4%. The specimen was PBMCs. The receptors here all came from a man aged 18 to 35 in good health and CMV-seropositive. CDR3s include the opening cysteine and the closing phenylalanine or tryptophan. D genes are given only for firm matches. Size is stated for part of the rows, as once, few or many counts, or as a class when the clone is expanded.

>TRBJ1-1|TRBV12-5|NA|NA
TGTGCTAGTGGTTTCGAAGGGATCTGGGGCACTAACACTGAAGCTTTCTTT
CASGFEGIWGTNTEAFF
>TRBJ2-5|TRBV10-1|NA|NA
TGCGCCAGCAGTGAGTCTCCGAGCATTGGAGAGACCCAGTACTTC
CASSESPSIGETQYF
>TRBJ2-7|TRBV9|NA|NA
TGTGCCAGCAGCGCCAGGGGAGACTCTTACGAGCAGTACTTC
CASSARGDSYEQYF
>TRBJ2-1|TRBV5-1|NA|TRBD2
TGCGCCAGCAGCCCCCGAGCTAGCGGGGGTGGGATTTACAATGAGCAGTTCTTC
CASSPRASGGGIYNEQFF
>TRBJ2-5|TRBV19|once|TRBD2
TGTGCCAGTAGCCGAGGACTAGCGGGAGGAGAGACCCAGTACTTC
CASSRGLAGGETQYF
>TRBJ2-2|TRBV5-4|NA|NA
TGTGCCAGCAGCCCGTCTGGGGGCGGCGACGCCACCGGGGAGCTGTTTTTT
CASSPSGGGDATGELFF
>TRBJ2-1|TRBV5-4|NA|TRBD1
TGTGCCAGCAGCTTTTTCACACGACAGGGGCTGGGGGATGAGCAGTTCTTC
CASSFFTRQGLGDEQFF
>TRBJ1-2|TRBV19|few|TRBD1
TGTGCCAGTAGTGGATTTCAGGGGGACTATGGCTACACCTTC
CASSGFQGDYGYTF
>TRBJ1-2|TRBV30|few|NA
TGTGCCTGGGGGCAGGGAGGACATGGCTACACCTTC
CAWGQGGHGYTF
>TRBJ2-1|TRBV27|NA|NA
TGTGCCAGCAGTTTAATGTCGTGGTACAGTACGGACAATGAGCAGTTCTTC
CASSLMSWYSTDNEQFF
>TRBJ2-7|TRBV5-6|NA|NA
TGTGCCAGCAGCTTGCCGGTGCAGGAGGGAAACGAGCAGTACTTC
CASSLPVQEGNEQYF
>TRBJ1-4|TRBV30|NA|TRBD1
TGTGCCTGGAGACAGGGGATCGAAAAACTGTTTTTT
CAWRQGIEKLFF
>TRBJ2-5|TRBV6-1|NA|NA
TGTGCCAGCAGTGGGGCAGGTGAGACCCAGTACTTC
CASSGAGETQYF
>TRBJ2-5|TRBV13|NA|TRBD2
TGTGCCAGCAGCTGGACTAGCGGGAGGTTTCGGGAGACCCAGTACTTC
CASSWTSGRFRETQYF
>TRBJ1-5|TRBV6-5|NA|NA
TGTGCCAGCAGCCAGGACACATATAGCAATCAGCCCCAGCATTTT
CASSQDTYSNQPQHF
>TRBJ2-7|TRBV4-1|many|NA
TGCGCCAGCCCATCTGAGCGGAGTGTCTACGAGCAGTACTTC
CASPSERSVYEQYF
>TRBJ1-5|TRBV25-1|NA|NA
TGTGCCAGCAGTGGACCGGGGAACAATCAGCCCCAGCATTTT
CASSGPGNNQPQHF
>TRBJ2-2|TRBV9|NA|NA
TGTGCCAGCAGCGTAGCTAGGAGCCCAGCCGGGGAGCTGTTTTTT
CASSVARSPAGELFF
>TRBJ2-7|TRBV13|once|NA
TGTGCCAGCAGCTTAGGAGCTGGCGAGCAGTACTTC
CASSLGAGEQYF
>TRBJ2-1|TRBV7-9|once|TRBD2
TGTGCCAGCAGCGGAGAGGCCGGGGGGGCGTTTGAGCAGTTCTTC
CASSGEAGGAFEQFF
>TRBJ2-2|TRBV6-1|NA|NA
TGTGCCAGCAGTGAACAGGGTAACACCGGGGAGCTGTTTTTT
CASSEQGNTGELFF
>TRBJ2-1|TRBV7-9|NA|TRBD1
TGTGCCAGCAGCTTTCCGGGACAGGGGGAGTATTGGGAGCAGTTCTTC
CASSFPGQGEYWEQFF
>TRBJ2-3|TRBV7-6|NA|TRBD2
TGTGCCAGCAGCTTAGCTTCCGGGACTAGCGGGACTAGCACAGATACGCAGTATTTT
CASSLASGTSGTSTDTQYF
>TRBJ2-1|TRBV5-6|NA|TRBD1
TGTGCCAGCAGCTCCCCGGGACAGGGACAGTTCTTC
CASSSPGQGQFF